Presented here are 16 T cell receptor beta chains from one specimen sequenced in a study of blood T cell repertoires in COVID-19. Only in-frame clones appear in the TCRdb table, and some are missing; sequencing was by immunoSEQ multiplex PCR. Found here are more than 200,000 clones, about 89% of them singletons; the top ten hold approximately 4.2%. Material for sequencing was PBMCs or T cells enriched from blood (not recorded which). The receptors here all came from a woman aged 25 to 39 who had recovered from COVID-19.

DNA for the CDR3: TGTGCCAGCAGTCGCACCGGGACACCTCTCACAGATACGCAGTATTTT. It codes for CASSRTGTPLTDTQYF. The chain combines TRBV27 with TRBJ2-3, with a tentative D call TRBD1 (6 bases). This CDR3 is 16 amino acids long. CDR1 MNHEY and CDR2 SMNVEV come from the germline V gene (reference sequence). Trimming removed 5 bases at V and 2 bases at J, with 17 bases between.

This chain uses TRBV7-2 with TRBJ2-1; perhaps TRBD1 as D (6 bases). In germline, CDR1 is SGHTA, CDR2 FQGNSA. CDR3 length equals 15 residues. Trimming shortened V by 4 bases and J by 7 bases, and 17 bases separated the two germline ends. The CDR3 region is CASSSNREVPNEQFF. As DNA, the CDR3 is TGTGCCAGCAGCTCAAACAGGGAAGTTCCAAATGAGCAGTTCTTC.

This rearrangement joins TRBV5-1 to TRBJ2-1; TRBD2 matches at 14 bases. Trimming at V came to 6 bases and at J to 7 bases, leaving 3 bases not matched to a gene. Germline V gene data show CDR1 as SGHRS and CDR2 as YFSETQ. The length of the CDR3 is 14 residues. In DNA, the CDR3 is TGCGCCAGCACCGGACTAGCGGGAGGAAATGAGCAGTTCTTC. As protein: CASTGLAGGNEQFF.

This chain joins TRBV7-3 and TRBJ2-1; 12 nucleotides line up with TRBD2. CDR1 and CDR2 (germline): SGHTA, FQGTGA. The CDR3 totals 19 residues. V lost 2 bases, J lost 1 base, and 9 bases stayed unmatched. For the CDR3, the DNA is TGTGCCAGCAGCTTACTCCCTAGCGGGAGGGCCGGGTCCTACAATGAGCAGTTCTTC. It is translated as CASSLLPSGRAGSYNEQFF.

V usage is TRBV2 and J usage is TRBJ2-1, with 13 bases fitting TRBD2. Germline values: CDR1 SNHLY, CDR2 FYNNEI. V dropped 5 bases and J dropped 1; count of bases not matched to a gene: 14. This CDR3 is 20 amino acids long. For the CDR3, the DNA is TGTGCCAGCAGTCCTAGACTAGCGGGAGGCCGCTTGGGGTCCTACAATGAGCAGTTCTTC. It encodes CASSPRLAGGRLGSYNEQFF.

The genes are TRBV4-2 and TRBJ2-6; 12 nucleotides match TRBD2. The CDR3 extends over 17 amino acids. The germline V gene encodes CDR1 LGHNA and CDR2 YNFKEQ. Trimming removed 3 bases from V and 3 bases from J; junction bases left unmatched: 3. CDR3 loop: CASSHETSGSGANVLTF. CDR3 sequence (DNA): TGTGCCAGCAGCCATGAGACTAGCGGGAGTGGGGCCAACGTCCTGACTTTC.

This clone was found a few times. For the CDR3, the DNA is TGTGCCAGCAGTATACAGGGAACCTACGAGCAGTACTTC. Residues: CASSIQGTYEQYF. The chain has TRBV2 and TRBJ2-7; perhaps TRBD1 as D (6 bases). CDR1 SNHLY and CDR2 FYNNEI come from the germline V gene. CDR3 length: 13 residues. V dropped 5 bases and J dropped 2 bases, with 10 bases sitting between them.

The V gene is TRBV20-1, the J gene TRBJ1-2; the D is unclear. This CDR3 region has 9 residues. V was clipped by 7 bases and J by 8 bases, with 8 bases between them. Germline V gene data show CDR1 as DFQATT and CDR2 as SNEGSKA (reference sequence). In nucleotides, the CDR3 is TGCAGTGTCCCGGAGGGCTACACCTTC. Its protein is CSVPEGYTF.

The V gene is TRBV5-1, the J gene TRBJ1-1; D call uncertain. CDR1 is SGHRS and CDR2 is YFSETQ in the germline V gene. The CDR3 covers 13 residues. The V gene lost 5 bases and the J gene lost 1 base, with 9 bases spanning the gap. CDR3 in DNA: TGCGCCAGCAGTTCCGAGGGGAACACTGAAGCTTTCTTT. Protein: CASSSEGNTEAFF.

The chain employs TRBV7-9 and TRBJ1-4, with a possible D match to TRBD1 (6 bases). Trimming took 5 bases from V and 7 from J, leaving 20 bases between them. The CDR3 spans 16 residues. In germline, CDR1 is SEHNR, CDR2 FQNEAQ (reference sequence). CDR3 DNA sequence: TGTGCCAGCAGCCAAAACCCGGGGGGGGCTGGTGAAAAACTGTTTTTT. It translates to CASSQNPGGAGEKLFF.

V is TRBV20-1 and J is TRBJ1-3, with D possibly TRBD1 on 6 matching bases. Germline CDR1 reads DFQATT; CDR2 reads SNEGSKA (reference sequence). This CDR3 has 16 residues. Trimming pared 3 bases from V and 4 bases from J, leaving 19 bases between. The CDR3 loop is CSASPAYQGFGNTIYF. CDR3 in DNA: TGCAGTGCTAGTCCGGCGTACCAGGGGTTCGGAAACACCATATATTTT.

V is TRBV28 and J is TRBJ2-7, with no clear D. Looked up from germline, CDR1 is MDHEN and CDR2 is SYDVKM. The CDR3 extends over 15 amino acids. V lost 6 bases and J 5 bases, leaving 20 bases between the germline ends. CDR3 in amino acids: CASSLEVGSPDEQYF. Written as DNA, the CDR3 is TGTGCCAGCAGCCTAGAAGTCGGCTCGCCTGACGAGCAGTACTTC.

The V gene is TRBV5-8, the J gene TRBJ1-6; D is unresolved. Trimming pared 0 bases from V and 10 bases from J, leaving 11 bases between. The CDR3 has 14 residues. Germline values: CDR1 SGHTS, CDR2 YDEGEE. CDR3 residues: CASSLDLPGSPLHF. CDR3 bases: TGTGCCAGCAGCTTGGACCTCCCGGGGTCACCCCTCCACTTT.

This chain links TRBV15 with TRBJ2-1; TRBD2 agrees at 9 bases. The V gene end was trimmed by 0 bases and the J gene end by 4 bases; junction bases not matched to a gene: 1. Looked up from germline, CDR1 is LNHNV and CDR2 is YYDKDF (reference sequence). This CDR3 has 15 amino acids. The DNA for the CDR3 is TGTGCCACCAGCAGAGACGCGGGAGGGTACAATGAGCAGTTCTTC. Translating it yields CATSRDAGGYNEQFF.

The genes are TRBV21-1 and TRBJ1-2; the table's D gene call, TRBD1, was not cross checked with the DNA. TRBV21-1 is a pseudogene locus. This CDR3 is 16 amino acids long. The CDR3 spells CASTLSWTGNDYGYTF. In DNA form, the CDR3 reads TGTGCCAGCACCCTTTCTTGGACAGGGAATGACTATGGCTACACCTTC.

The chain has TRBV21-1 and TRBJ2-1; the table's D call TRBD1 went unverified against the DNA. TRBV21-1 is classified as a pseudogene. The CDR3 runs 16 residues. The CDR3: CASSKFLWASYNEQFF. The CDR3 DNA is TGTGCCAGCAGCAAATTTCTGTGGGCCTCCTACAATGAGCAGTTCTTC.